A selection of T cell receptor beta chains follows, all from one sample in a study of T cells in Graves' hyperthyroidism and ophthalmopathy. TCRdb itself ran the multiplex PCR reads through MiXCR, one entry per CDR3 protein. Among nearly 600,000 distinct CDR3 sequences listed, 11% to 15% were seen once. Sequences were obtained from blood. The receptors come from a woman in her twenties or thirties with Graves' hyperthyroidism that later progressed to Graves' ophthalmopathy. The CDR3 runs from the conserved cysteine through the conserved F or W. The order of the fields is V gene, D gene, clone size, J gene, CDR3 protein. D genes are given only for firm matches. Clone size is not always given. Where it is, it says once, few, many or a class for expanded clones.

>TRBV9|TRBD2|-|TRBJ2-1
CASSVGLAGGSYNEQFF
>TRBV7-9|-|few|TRBJ1-1
CASSLTGTSEAFF
>TRBV28|TRBD1|few|TRBJ1-2
CASRILQGDGYTF
>TRBV6-5|TRBD2|-|TRBJ2-1
CASSYGSGGSEQFF
>TRBV4-3|TRBD2|few|TRBJ2-1
CASSQDSARAGSYNEQFF
>TRBV12-3/TRBV12-4|TRBD2|-|TRBJ2-1
CASSFSGRAAYNEQFF
>TRBV20-1|-|many|TRBJ2-3
CSACGREAVTTDTQYF
>TRBV14|-|few|TRBJ1-1
CASTPDRPRNTEAFF
>TRBV2|-|-|TRBJ2-3
CGAGEVDTQYF
>TRBV6-1|-|many|TRBJ1-1
CASRVKGGTEAFF
>TRBV29-1|TRBD2|once|TRBJ2-7
CSVGGLAGNYYEQYF
>TRBV12-3/TRBV12-4|-|many|TRBJ1-5
CASSPGTSYSNQPQHF
>TRBV28|TRBD1|many|TRBJ1-2
CASSESGTGTGYTF
>TRBV6-1|-|few|TRBJ2-7
CASQDSFNYEQCF
>TRBV4-1|-|many|TRBJ2-1
CASSQTGNEQFF
>TRBV9|-|-|TRBJ1-5
CASSVEAGGPQHF
>TRBV6-1|-|many|TRBJ2-5
CASSERALAQYF
>TRBV7-3|-|many|TRBJ2-2
CASRPRQTGELFF
>TRBV24-1|-|few|TRBJ1-2
CATSDLIYGYTF
>TRBV7-2|-|many|TRBJ1-1
CAVQSGLLNTEAFF
>TRBV6-2/TRBV6-3|-|-|TRBJ2-7
CASTHRMGPYEQYF
>TRBV5-1|-|many|TRBJ2-6
CASSHSSPGAAGANVLTF
>TRBV12-3/TRBV12-4|-|-|TRBJ2-1
CASVVGGYNEQFF
>TRBV7-9|TRBD2|-|TRBJ2-1
CASSRSNWLAGLGEQFF
>TRBV9|-|many|TRBJ1-6
CASSVDSAYNSPLHF